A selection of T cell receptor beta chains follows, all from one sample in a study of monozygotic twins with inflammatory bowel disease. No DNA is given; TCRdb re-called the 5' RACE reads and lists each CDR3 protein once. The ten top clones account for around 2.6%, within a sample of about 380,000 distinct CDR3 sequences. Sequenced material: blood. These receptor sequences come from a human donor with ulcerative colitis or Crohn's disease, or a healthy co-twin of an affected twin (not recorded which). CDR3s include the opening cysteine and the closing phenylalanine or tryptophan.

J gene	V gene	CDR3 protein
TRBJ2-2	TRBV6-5	CASSYSTSGAIYSGELFF
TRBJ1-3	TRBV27	CASSSQGALGNTIYF
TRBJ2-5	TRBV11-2	CASSLDRGETQYF
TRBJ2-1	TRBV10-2	CASGTGGFGEQFF
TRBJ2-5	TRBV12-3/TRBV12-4	CASSSGTVQETQYF
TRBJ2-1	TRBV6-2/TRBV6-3	CASSYGTSGYNEQFF
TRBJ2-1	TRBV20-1	CSARVRRRGQYNEQFF
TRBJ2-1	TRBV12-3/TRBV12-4	CASSLSVIRRGPGVKQFF
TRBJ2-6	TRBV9	CASRSGISGANVLTF
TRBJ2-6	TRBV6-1	CAIGGGYSGANVLTF
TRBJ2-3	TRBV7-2	CASSPRTTIHTDTQYF
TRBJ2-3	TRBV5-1	CASSSLGGPTDTQYF
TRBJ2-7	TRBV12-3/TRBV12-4	CASSPYLGQGDTYEQYF
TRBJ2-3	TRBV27	CASQLLAGARGDTQYF
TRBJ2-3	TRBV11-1	CASSTLMTEHPSTDTQYF
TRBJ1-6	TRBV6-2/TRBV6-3	CASSDRDGNNSPLHF
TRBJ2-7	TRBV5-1	CASSFEGWDEQYF
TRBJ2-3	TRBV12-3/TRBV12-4	CASSPLDRFSGDTQYF
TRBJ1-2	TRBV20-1	CSARDWSGGYTF
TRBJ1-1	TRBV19	CASSQQGSGDTEAFF
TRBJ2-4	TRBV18	CASSPPTAKGNFVAKNIQYF
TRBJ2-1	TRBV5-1	CASTDDRGIYNEQFF
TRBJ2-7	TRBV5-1	CASSPSPGSDYEQYF
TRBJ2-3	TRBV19	CASSIDGTGINTDTQYF
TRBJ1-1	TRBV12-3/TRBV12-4	CASSLRRGVNTEAFF
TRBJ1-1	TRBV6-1	CASSIPGHPNTEAFF
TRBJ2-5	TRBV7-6	CAGSRGGSEETQYF
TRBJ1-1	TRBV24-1	CAPLGTGGRTMNTEAFF
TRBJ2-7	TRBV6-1	CATSNRDVSYEQYF
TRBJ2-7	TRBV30	CAWSVGSGYEQYF
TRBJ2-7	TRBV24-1	CATSRSEGSYEQYF